This T cell receptor (beta chain) derives from a study of identical twins. Whole-study results and caveats: Compared with models, monozygotic twins showed more out-of-frame TCR alpha sharing. Insertion counts were lower in abundant cord blood beta clonotypes, a trend that memory repertoires did not show.

The cDNA had a unique molecular identifier and a template-switch universal primer site. TCRdb re-called the 5' RACE reads through MiXCR, storing one row per CDR3 protein. The sample lists 1.5 million to 2 million distinct CDR3 sequences; about 31% were seen once. V trimming: 4 bases; J trimming: 2 bases; junction bases outside the gene matches: 4. Germline V gives CDR1 SGHRS, CDR2 YFSETQ. There are 14 residues in the CDR3. Notes on this clonotype: What it recognizes is unknown.

This clonotype originated in a newborn girl in good health. Sequences were obtained from cord blood. The rearrangement joins TRBV5-1 to TRBJ2-3; 7 bases match TRBD2. This CDR3 is CASSGGDSTDTQYF. In nucleotides, the CDR3 is TGCGCCAGCAGCGGGGGGGACTCCACAGATACGCAGTATTTT.